This T cell receptor (beta chain) was recovered during a study of T cell responses to AZD1222 COVID-19 vaccine. Study-wide background: Doses given second, at about 4 or about 12 weeks, were pooled.

In the case of this clone: Its antigen is unidentified.

Study-wide points: The study identified only a handful of AZD1222 recipients as seropositive at baseline.

Sequencing was performed with immunoSEQ multiplex PCR; in TCRdb, only in-frame clones are kept and a portion is missing. The sample lists 150,000 or so clones; about nine tenths were seen once. This CDR3 is 16 amino acids long. With 6 bases removed from V and 3 bases from J, the gap between germline ends came to 18 bases. In germline, CDR1 is SGHVS, CDR2 FQNEAQ. The receptor's source is an adult in good health. V is TRBV7-8 and J is TRBJ2-1, with unresolved D. Sequenced material: peripheral blood, taken on day 0 of AZD1222 vaccination. This chain's CDR3 is CASSNTPILIYNEQFF. The CDR3, as DNA: TGTGCCAGCAGTAATACCCCCATTCTGATCTACAATGAGCAGTTCTTC.